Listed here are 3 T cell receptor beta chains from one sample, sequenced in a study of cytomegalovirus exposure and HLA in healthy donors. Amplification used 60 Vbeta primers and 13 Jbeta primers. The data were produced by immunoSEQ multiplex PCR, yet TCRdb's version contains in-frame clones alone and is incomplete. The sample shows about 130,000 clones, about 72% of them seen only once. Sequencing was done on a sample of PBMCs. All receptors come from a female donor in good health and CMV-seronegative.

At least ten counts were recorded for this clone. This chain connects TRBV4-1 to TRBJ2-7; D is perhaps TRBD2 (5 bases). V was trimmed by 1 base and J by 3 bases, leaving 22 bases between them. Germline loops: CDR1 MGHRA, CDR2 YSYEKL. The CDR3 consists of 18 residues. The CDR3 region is CASSQGTLGRRPNYEQYF. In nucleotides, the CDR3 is TGCGCCAGCAGCCAAGGGACCCTAGGGCGGAGGCCCAACTACGAGCAGTACTTC.

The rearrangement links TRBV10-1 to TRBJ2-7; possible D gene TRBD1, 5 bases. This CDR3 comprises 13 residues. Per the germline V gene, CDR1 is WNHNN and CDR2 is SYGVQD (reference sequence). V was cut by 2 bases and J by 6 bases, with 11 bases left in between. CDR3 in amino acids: CASSEGPQGEQYF. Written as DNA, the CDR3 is TGCGCCAGCAGTGAGGGACCCCAGGGCGAGCAGTACTTC.

The CDR3 DNA reads as TGTGCCAGCAGCGCATACAGGGTAGCGAACACTGAAGCTTTCTTT. Residues: CASSAYRVANTEAFF. The rearrangement joins TRBV7-8 to TRBJ1-1; TRBD1 might be the D (6 bases). This CDR3 is 15 amino acids long. Germline V gene sequence: CDR1 SGHVS, CDR2 FQNEAQ. V lost 5 bases to trimming and J lost 1 base, with 14 bases between them.